This T cell receptor (beta chain) was found in a study of blood T cell repertoires in COVID-19. Study-wide context: The study drew acute and convalescent COVID-19 samples from the United States, Italy and Spain. Sources were T cells, B-cell-depleted T cells, or PBMCs; the material itself was cDNA or gDNA.

Produced via immunoSEQ multiplex PCR; TCRdb's table is partial and in-frame only. The sample includes 150,000 to 200,000 clones, roughly nine tenths of them seen just once. The CDR3 contains 14 residues. Germline loops: CDR1 MDHEN, CDR2 SYDVKM. V lost 5 bases and J lost 3; bases outside the gene matches: 1. Cohort assignment relied on participant-reported clinical history. The chain has TRBV28 and TRBJ2-2, with 9 positions matching TRBD2. The specimen sequenced was PBMCs or T cells enriched from blood (not recorded which). This receptor was identified in a woman aged 45-59 years who had recovered from COVID-19. This CDR3 is CASSRLADTGELFF. In nucleotides, the CDR3 is TGTGCCAGCAGTAGACTAGCGGACACCGGGGAGCTGTTTTTT.